Shown below are 30 T cell receptor beta chains from a single sample sequenced in a study of OX40 agonist ivuxolimab in advanced cancers. The protocol was immunoSEQ multiplex PCR, while the TCRdb copy is restricted to in-frame clones and leaves out a portion. The table has 30,000 to 45,000 clones, approximately 80% seen once. This material consisted of CD4+ or CD8+ T cells sorted from blood, taken in a trial of the OX40 agonist ivuxolimab. These receptors originate from an adult with an advanced solid tumor such as melanoma, head and neck, liver or kidney cancer.

V is TRBV5-6 and J is TRBJ1-1, with no clear D. Looked up from germline, CDR1 is SGHDT and CDR2 is YYEEEE. The CDR3 has 15 residues. Trimming pared 0 bases from V and 7 bases from J, leaving 16 bases between. CDR3 sequence: CASSLGTFIGLEAFF. In DNA form, the CDR3 reads TGTGCCAGCAGCTTGGGGACCTTTATAGGCCTTGAAGCTTTCTTT.

CDR3 loop: CASSRQVPTNEKLFF. DNA of the CDR3: TGTGCCAGCTCTCGACAGGTTCCAACTAATGAAAAACTGTTTTTT. V gene TRBV6-5 combines with J gene TRBJ1-4, with D possibly being TRBD1 (6 bases). V gave up 8 bases and J gave up 0 bases, with 13 bases separating them. From germline, CDR1 is MNHEY and CDR2 SVGAGI. This CDR3 has 15 residues.

The chain joins TRBV7-2 to TRBJ2-5; D remains unclear. V shed 7 bases and J shed 1 base, with 7 bases lying between them. Germline V lookup: CDR1 SGHTA, CDR2 FQGNSA. The CDR3 is 12 residues long. CDR3 region: CASKKPQETQYF. CDR3 DNA: TGTGCCAGCAAAAAACCCCAAGAGACCCAGTACTTC.

This clone has only a few counts. The chain uses TRBV5-1 and TRBJ2-5; D not resolved. The CDR3 totals 11 residues. Trimming left V 5 bases short and J 2 bases short, with 4 bases between. Germline V lookup: CDR1 SGHRS, CDR2 YFSETQ. CDR3 loop: CASRLQETQYF. The CDR3 DNA reads as TGCGCCAGCAGGCTTCAAGAGACCCAGTACTTC.

J is TRBJ2-7 and V is TRBV6-6; 9 bases map to TRBD1. There are 12 residues in the CDR3. With V trimmed by 4 bases and J by 9 bases, 4 bases remained unmatched. The germline gives CDR1 MNHNY, CDR2 SVGAGI (reference sequence). Written as DNA, the CDR3 is TGTGCCAGCAGTTTCGGGACAGGGTTGCAGTACTTC. This encodes CASSFGTGLQYF.

The rearrangement uses TRBV6-4 and TRBJ1-5; D may be TRBD1 (5 bases). This CDR3 is 12 amino acids long. CDR1 MRHNA and CDR2 SNTAGT come from the germline V gene. V shed 4 bases and J shed 6 bases, with 7 bases lying between them. CDR3 in amino acids: CASSVGVQPQHF. The DNA for the CDR3 is TGTGCCAGCAGTGTAGGGGTTCAGCCCCAGCATTTT.

Comment on this clone: Sequence at one end of the junction differs from germline and may be a read error. The CDR3 coding sequence is TGTGCCCGGAGCGTGTACAGCTACAATGAGCAGTTCTTC. The encoded protein is CARSVYSYNEQFF. The chain couples TRBV30 to TRBJ2-1, with D hard to call. CDR3 length: 13 amino acids. Germline values: CDR1 GTSNPN, CDR2 SVGIG (reference sequence).

This chain uses TRBV5-1 with TRBJ2-1; 9 positions match TRBD2. J gave up 8 bases and V 3 bases, and 9 bases lay outside the gene matches. Germline lookup yields CDR1 SGHRS and CDR2 YFSETQ. This CDR3 has 15 amino acids. The CDR3 reads CASSSLAGGRDEQFF. The CDR3 DNA reads TGCGCCAGCAGCTCACTGGCGGGGGGGCGAGATGAGCAGTTCTTC.

V gene TRBV2 combines with J gene TRBJ2-6; D is possibly TRBD1 or TRBD2 (5 bases each). Germline CDR1 SNHLY, CDR2 FYNNEI. Trimming shortened V by 9 bases and J by 4 bases, and 13 bases separated the two germline ends. CDR3 length equals 14 residues. The CDR3 DNA reads as TGTGCCAGAGGACGGGGCGGCGGGGCCAACGTCCTGACTTTC. Translated, it gives CARGRGGGANVLTF.

The V and J genes are TRBV4-2 and TRBJ1-1, with TRBD1 as a possible D gene (6 bases). With 0 bases removed from V and 6 bases from J, the gap between germline ends came to 14 bases. Germline-derived CDR1 and CDR2 are LGHNA and YNFKEQ. The CDR3 covers 15 residues. As DNA, the CDR3 is TGTGCCAGCAGCCAAGAGACAGGCTGGGGGTCTGAAGCTTTCTTT. It is translated as CASSQETGWGSEAFF.

The chain couples TRBV18 to TRBJ2-5; 11 bases align to TRBD1. The V segment lost 5 bases and the J segment 6 bases; nucleotides outside the gene matches: 5. This CDR3 is built from 14 residues. Germline V gives CDR1 KGHSH, CDR2 LQKENI. CDR3 bases: TGTGCCAGCTCAGGACAGGGGGCATGGAAGACCCAGTACTTC. Translation: CASSGQGAWKTQYF.

The chain joins TRBV6-5 to TRBJ1-1; 9 nucleotides agree with TRBD1. The CDR3 covers 14 residues. CDR1 and CDR2 (germline): MNHEY, SVGAGI. V dropped 8 bases and J dropped 5; count of bases not matched to a gene: 9. CDR3 nucleotide sequence: TGTGCCAGCGGATTAGACAGGGGGTATACTGAAGCTTTCTTT. Translation: CASGLDRGYTEAFF.

The count of this clone is one. The chain carries TRBV7-8 and TRBJ1-1; the D gene is possibly TRBD1 (5 bases). The germline V and J ends were trimmed by 1 base and 5 bases, with 17 bases remaining between them. The length of the CDR3 is 16 residues. Per germline, CDR1 SGHVS and CDR2 FQNEAQ. Here the CDR3 reads CASSLGLGVRGTEAFF. The CDR3 DNA is TGTGCCAGCAGCTTAGGTCTGGGGGTCCGGGGAACTGAAGCTTTCTTT. Complete variable domain (other parts from reference TRBV7-8 and TRBJ1-1): GAGVSQSPRYKVAKRGQDVALRCDPISGHVSLFWYQQALGQGPEFLTYFQNEAQLDKSGLPSDRFFAERPEGSVSTLKIQRTQQEDSAVYLCASSLGLGVRGTEAFFGQGTRLTVV.

This chain connects TRBV30 to TRBJ2-5; maybe TRBD1 (5 bases). CDR3 size: 15 residues. Germline V lookup: CDR1 GTSNPN, CDR2 SVGIG (reference sequence). Trimming cost V 6 bases and J 4 bases, with 21 bases left between them. This chain's CDR3 is CACRLQGSILETQYF. The DNA for the CDR3 is TGTGCCTGCAGGCTCCAGGGAAGTATCCTAGAGACCCAGTACTTC.

The CDR3 region has the DNA TGTGCCAGCAGACAGGGGGTACTGAACACCGGGGAGCTGTTTTTT. Its translation: CASRQGVLNTGELFF. The chain couples TRBV5-4 to TRBJ2-2; 8 bases are shared with TRBD1. The CDR3 covers 15 residues. Germline V gene sequence: CDR1 SGHNT, CDR2 YYREEE (reference sequence). V lost 5 bases to trimming and J lost 1 base; unmatched junction nucleotides: 4.

The chain links TRBV19 to TRBJ2-5; 9 nucleotides agree with TRBD2. V lost 1 base to trimming and J lost 3 bases; unmatched junction nucleotides: 3. The CDR3 runs to 15 residues. The germline V gene encodes CDR1 LNHDA and CDR2 SQIVND (reference sequence). CDR3 sequence (DNA): TGTGCCAGTAGTATAGTGACTAGCGGAAAAGAGACCCAGTACTTC. The encoded protein is CASSIVTSGKETQYF.

Comment on this clone: At one of its ends the junction is not consistent with the germline gene, which may arise from a read error. The V call is TRBV5-3, the J call TRBJ1-2; D is ambiguous. TRBV5-3 is an ORF for which the function is uncertain. The length of the CDR3 is 8 residues. Here the CDR3 reads CARSPPNF. In DNA form, the CDR3 reads TGTGCCAGAAGCCCACCGAACTTC.

This clone was observed once. This chain links TRBV18 with TRBJ2-5, with D perhaps matching TRBD1 (6 bases). Germline CDR1 reads KGHSH; CDR2 reads LQKENI. The CDR3 runs to 17 residues. With 6 bases removed from V and 4 bases from J, the gap between germline ends came to 24 bases. The CDR3, as DNA: TGTGCCAGCTCGGAGTTTATAACAGGGATTGACAGAGAGACCCAGTACTTC. Encoded protein: CASSEFITGIDRETQYF. The complete variable domain, with remaining parts taken from reference TRBV18 and TRBJ2-5, reads NAGVMQNPRHLVRRRGQEARLRCSPMKGHSHVYWYRQLPEEGLKFMVYLQKENIIDESGMPKERFSAEFPKEGPSILRIQQVVRGDSAAYFCASSEFITGIDRETQYFGPGTRLLVL.

V and J are TRBV7-8 and TRBJ2-1; TRBD2 aligns across 14 bases. Per germline, CDR1 SGHVS and CDR2 FQNEAQ. V lost 6 bases and J lost 15; bases outside the gene matches: 10. The CDR3 totals 14 residues. In DNA form, the CDR3 reads TGTGCCAGCAGGATCGGGGGACTAGCGGGGGAGGGGTTCTTC. As protein: CASRIGGLAGEGFF.

The rearrangement uses TRBV30 and TRBJ2-7, with a possible D match to TRBD1 (7 bases). This CDR3 is 15 amino acids long. V dropped 4 bases and J dropped 4 bases, with 20 bases sitting between them. Looked up from germline, CDR1 is GTSNPN and CDR2 is SVGIG (reference sequence). As DNA, the CDR3 is TGTGCCTGGACCTGGAGGGGGCAGCTGAATTACGAGCAGTACTTC. Amino acids: CAWTWRGQLNYEQYF.

This chain's CDR3 is CASKGARGAETQYF. The CDR3 coding sequence is TGTGCCAGCAAAGGGGCTCGGGGAGCGGAGACCCAGTACTTC. The chain combines TRBV2 with TRBJ2-5; either TRBD1 or TRBD2 may supply D (5 bases each). The CDR3 is made up of 14 amino acids. CDR1 SNHLY and CDR2 FYNNEI come from the germline V gene. Trimming removed 7 bases at V and 5 bases at J, with 17 bases between.

This clone appeared a single time. This chain links TRBV6-1 with TRBJ2-7; D gene uncertain. V gave up 6 bases and J gave up 6 bases, with 9 bases separating them. The CDR3 spans 11 residues. Germline CDR1 MNHNS, CDR2 SASEGT. The CDR3 reads CASRFPGEQYF. The CDR3 bases are TGTGCCAGCAGGTTCCCGGGCGAGCAGTACTTC.

The gene calls are TRBV11-2 and TRBJ2-7; D is possibly TRBD1 or TRBD2 (5 bases each). This CDR3 has 16 residues. Trimming stripped 0 bases from V and 3 bases from J, with 15 bases between. CDR1 and CDR2 from the germline V gene are SGHAT and FQNNGV. The CDR3 DNA follows: TGTGCCAGCAGCTTAGATGGGGGATCAGCCCACTACGAGCAGTACTTC. Its protein is CASSLDGGSAHYEQYF.

For the CDR3, the DNA is TGTGCCAGCAGCCCTACGACAGTCAGCGAGCAGTACTTC. Its translation: CASSPTTVSEQYF. This chain links TRBV7-2 with TRBJ2-7, with D possibly being TRBD1 (5 bases). Germline CDR1 reads SGHTA; CDR2 reads FQGNSA. Trimming took off 5 bases at V and 6 bases at J, with 14 bases between the two ends. CDR3 length equals 13 residues.

This chain joins TRBV5-1 and TRBJ2-5, with 7 positions matching TRBD1. The CDR3 runs to 14 residues. V lost 3 bases to trimming and J lost 4 bases; unmatched junction nucleotides: 6. Germline CDR1 is SGHRS and CDR2 is YFSETQ. The CDR3 DNA is TGCGCCAGCAGCTCTGACAGGGTTAGAGAGACCCAGTACTTC. Residues: CASSSDRVRETQYF.

This chain joins TRBV6-1 and TRBJ1-2; D is unresolved. Trimming removed 1 base from V and 6 bases from J, with 12 bases in between. The CDR3 is 14 residues long. CDR1 is MNHNS, CDR2 SASEGT, per germline. CDR3 in DNA: TGTGCCAGCAGTGAAGGTCCCCGGGCGCATGGCTACACCTTC. Amino acids: CASSEGPRAHGYTF.

The chain is built from TRBV6-1 and TRBJ1-2; D is unclear. Germline CDR1 reads MNHNS; CDR2 reads SASEGT. Trimming took 2 bases from V and 2 from J, leaving 12 bases between them. The CDR3 spans 15 residues. The CDR3 DNA follows: TGTGCCAGCAGTGAATTAGGAGGGTCCAACTATGGCTACACCTTC. This codes for CASSELGGSNYGYTF.

The V and J genes are TRBV18 and TRBJ1-2; no reliable D call. The V and J ends lost 2 bases and 4 bases respectively, with 8 bases between them. The CDR3 length is 13 residues. CDR1 and CDR2 (germline): KGHSH, LQKENI. CDR3 residues: CASSPMEGYGYTF. In nucleotides, the CDR3 is TGTGCCAGCTCACCAATGGAAGGCTATGGCTACACCTTC.

The chain recombines TRBV4-3 with TRBJ1-1; D not certain. CDR3 length: 14 residues. Germline values: CDR1 LGHNA, CDR2 YSLEER. Trimming left V 3 bases short and J 3 bases short, with 11 bases between. The CDR3 DNA follows: TGCGCCAGCAGCCAGGCCCGAGTGTACACTGAAGCTTTCTTT. It is translated as CASSQARVYTEAFF.

The chain links TRBV7-2 to TRBJ2-5; 7 bases align to TRBD2. This CDR3 is built from 14 residues. V trimming: 5 bases; J trimming: 4 bases; junction bases outside the gene matches: 7. Germline values: CDR1 SGHTA, CDR2 FQGNSA. The CDR3 nucleotides read TGTGCCAGCAGCCCGACGGGAGGAGTAGAGACCCAGTACTTC. Protein sequence: CASSPTGGVETQYF.